Following are 30 T cell receptor beta chains from one sample sequenced in a study of beta chain features in type 1 diabetes. Isolated RNA was reverse transcribed in full, so expressed TCRB transcripts were sequenced. Clones were read by immunoSEQ multiplex PCR, and TCRdb kept only the in-frame ones, dropping some. The table shows around 200,000 clones, with about 13% occurring only once. Sample: central memory CD4+ T cells from blood. These receptors all stem from a woman aged 18-29 years in good health.

This chain links TRBV30 with TRBJ2-7; D may be TRBD2 (5 bases). The ends were cut back, 2 bases at V and 4 bases at J, with 12 bases in the middle. The CDR3 is 13 amino acids. CDR1 GTSNPN and CDR2 SVGIG come from the germline V gene (reference sequence). CDR3 sequence reads: CAWSPTGMYEQYF. The CDR3 DNA reads TGTGCCTGGAGTCCTACCGGGATGTACGAGCAGTACTTC.

This clone was counted between two and nine times. The chain uses TRBV2 and TRBJ2-2; TRBD2 might be the D (6 bases). V lost 6 bases to trimming and J lost 4 bases, with 12 bases between them. The CDR3 contains 14 residues. In germline, CDR1 is SNHLY, CDR2 FYNNEI. Here the CDR3 reads CASRETGSTGELFF. The CDR3 nucleotides are TGTGCCAGCAGGGAAACCGGGAGCACCGGGGAGCTGTTTTTT. The entire variable domain, with the rest obtained from reference TRBV2 and TRBJ2-2, is as follows: EPEVTQTPSHQVTQMGQEVILRCVPISNHLYFYWYRQILGQKVEFLVSFYNNEISEKSEIFDDQFSVERPDGSNFTLKIRSTKLEDSAMYFCASRETGSTGELFFGEGSRLTVL.

This clone appeared many times. The chain recombines TRBV6-5 with TRBJ2-7, with 7 bases lining up with TRBD1. The V segment lost 0 bases and the J segment 6 bases; nucleotides outside the gene matches: 8. Germline V gene data show CDR1 as MNHEY and CDR2 as SVGAGI. The CDR3 totals 15 residues. The CDR3 region has the DNA TGTGCCAGCAGTTACTCACTGACAGGGTTAGGCGAGCAGTACTTC. Protein sequence: CASSYSLTGLGEQYF.

The rearrangement joins TRBV7-2 to TRBJ1-1, with D unclear. The V and J ends lost 3 bases and 4 bases respectively, with 12 bases between them. The germline V gene has CDR1 SGHTA and CDR2 FQGNSA. The length of the CDR3 is 14 residues. The CDR3 DNA reads TGTGCCAGCAGCTTCAAGCTGGCAGGCACTGAAGCTTTCTTT. It is translated as CASSFKLAGTEAFF.

This clone was counted between two and nine times. The chain recombines TRBV4-2 with TRBJ2-7; 8 positions match TRBD1. The length of the CDR3 is 16 residues. Per the germline V gene, CDR1 is LGHNA and CDR2 is YNFKEQ. Trimming removed 4 bases from V and 0 bases from J; junction bases left unmatched: 8. The CDR3 loop reads CASSPAGTGVSYEQYF. The CDR3 region has the DNA TGTGCCAGCAGCCCCGCCGGGACAGGCGTCTCCTACGAGCAGTACTTC.

This clone has just a few counts. V usage is TRBV30 and J usage is TRBJ1-5; 7 bases line up with TRBD1. The J segment lost 2 bases and the V segment lost 5 bases, leaving 6 bases of the junction unmatched. Germline-derived CDR1 and CDR2 are GTSNPN and SVGIG (reference sequence). This CDR3 region has 14 residues. CDR3 bases: TGTGCCTGGGCCCCGGGGACAGGCAATCAGCCCCAGCATTTT. Encoded protein: CAWAPGTGNQPQHF.

Only a few counts were recorded for this clone. J is TRBJ1-4 and V is TRBV11-2; 7 nucleotides align to TRBD1. Looked up from germline, CDR1 is SGHAT and CDR2 is FQNNGV. The CDR3 length is 15 residues. V trimming: 5 bases; J trimming: 4 bases; junction bases outside the gene matches: 7. The CDR3 coding sequence is TGTGCCAGCAGCCTCTACAGGGGCAGTAATGAAAAACTGTTTTTT. Residues: CASSLYRGSNEKLFF.

This sequence joins TRBV5-6 and TRBJ1-5; D not certain. The CDR3 consists of 13 residues. V lost 2 bases and J 4 bases, leaving 7 bases between the germline ends. Germline CDR1 reads SGHDT; CDR2 reads YYEEEE. For the CDR3, the DNA is TGTGCCAGCAGCTTTCAGTCTAATCAGCCCCAGCATTTT. Translating gives CASSFQSNQPQHF.

This clone was found a few times. The chain is built from TRBV7-2 and TRBJ2-3, with TRBD1 as a possible D gene (5 bases). Germline V gene sequence: CDR1 SGHTA, CDR2 FQGNSA. The CDR3 runs 15 residues. With 2 bases removed from V and 4 bases from J, the gap between germline ends came to 13 bases. The CDR3 sequence: CASSLSTAWADTQYF. The CDR3 bases are TGTGCCAGCAGCTTATCGACAGCCTGGGCAGATACGCAGTATTTT.

This clone appeared a few times. The CDR3 bases are TGTGCCATCAGTGAGTATGGGGGCACACGAAGCTCCTACGAGCAGTACTTC. Protein product: CAISEYGGTRSSYEQYF. This chain uses TRBV10-3 with TRBJ2-7; D is possibly TRBD1 (6 bases). This CDR3 region has 17 residues. The germline V gene has CDR1 ENHRY and CDR2 SYGVKD. Trimming removed 1 base from V and 0 bases from J, with 16 bases in between.

The chain links TRBV6-5 to TRBJ2-1; tentatively, D is TRBD2 (6 bases). The CDR3 has 15 amino acids. The ends were cut back, 5 bases at V and 3 bases at J, with 14 bases in the middle. Germline V lookup: CDR1 MNHEY, CDR2 SVGAGI. CDR3 in amino acids: CASSRSEGDYNEQFF. Written as DNA, the CDR3 is TGTGCCAGCAGTAGGTCGGAGGGAGACTACAATGAGCAGTTCTTC.

This clone appeared a few times. The chain couples TRBV7-9 to TRBJ1-1; D is unclear. The CDR3 covers 12 residues. V was clipped by 3 bases and J by 3 bases, with 5 bases between them. Germline V gives CDR1 SEHNR, CDR2 FQNEAQ (reference sequence). The CDR3 loop reads CASSLEDTEAFF. The CDR3 bases are TGTGCCAGCAGCTTGGAGGACACTGAAGCTTTCTTT.

The chain has TRBV11-3 and TRBJ2-3; the match to TRBD2 covers 9 bases. Germline V lookup: CDR1 SGHNT, CDR2 YENEEA. The CDR3 has 15 residues. V shed 5 bases and J 4 bases; nucleotides not matched to a gene: 7. This CDR3 is CASSPGLALPDTQYF. In DNA form, the CDR3 reads TGTGCCAGCAGCCCGGGACTAGCCCTCCCAGATACGCAGTATTTT.

Only a few counts were recorded for this clone. This sequence joins TRBV30 and TRBJ1-2, with D possibly TRBD1 on 6 matching bases. Germline V gives CDR1 GTSNPN, CDR2 SVGIG (reference sequence). Trimming removed 0 bases at V and 3 bases at J, with 14 bases between. The CDR3 spans 15 residues. The CDR3 region has the DNA TGTGCCTGGAGTGTACGGGGGGGGCGCGACTATGGCTACACCTTC. Protein sequence: CAWSVRGGRDYGYTF.

The rearrangement links TRBV12-5 to TRBJ2-2, with TRBD1 matching over 8 bases. This CDR3 contains 15 residues. Germline V lookup: CDR1 LGHNT, CDR2 FRNRAP. V dropped 5 bases and J dropped 7; count of bases not matched to a gene: 9. This CDR3 reads CASGKGQGQGGELFF. The CDR3 DNA sequence: TGTGCTAGTGGTAAAGGACAGGGTCAGGGCGGGGAGCTGTTTTTT.

The V gene is TRBV5-5, the J gene TRBJ1-2, with 7 nucleotides matching TRBD1. The V gene end was trimmed by 4 bases and the J gene end by 5 bases; junction bases not matched to a gene: 8. This CDR3 spans 14 amino acids. The germline gives CDR1 SGHKS, CDR2 YYEKEE (reference sequence). The CDR3 coding sequence is TGTGCCAGCAGCCCGTCGACAGGGCCGTATGGCTACACCTTC. Its protein product is CASSPSTGPYGYTF. The whole variable domain, remainder taken from reference TRBV5-5 and TRBJ1-2, is DAGVTQSPTHLIKTRGQQVTLRCSPISGHKSVSWYQQVLGQGPQFIFQYYEKEERGRGNFPDRFSARQFPNYSSELNVNALLLGDSALYLCASSPSTGPYGYTFGSGTRLTVV.

There are a few counts of this clone. The V call is TRBV6-5, the J call TRBJ2-4; 8 bases agree with TRBD1. The ends lost 6 bases at V and 9 bases at J; junction bases unmatched: 13. The CDR3 consists of 15 residues. The germline V gene has CDR1 MNHEY and CDR2 SVGAGI. The CDR3 sequence: CASRWTGNSGSIQYF. The CDR3 DNA sequence: TGTGCCAGCAGGTGGACAGGGAATTCGGGATCCATTCAGTACTTC.

The chain uses TRBV16 and TRBJ1-2; 9 positions agree with TRBD1. The ends lost 4 bases at V and 5 bases at J; junction bases unmatched: 5. Germline V CDR1 and CDR2: KGHSY, FQNENV. This CDR3 has 14 amino acids. This chain's CDR3 is CASSLDRGTYGYTF. The CDR3 DNA follows: TGTGCCAGCAGCCTCGACAGGGGGACTTATGGCTACACCTTC.

This clone was seen a few times. The rearrangement joins TRBV4-3 to TRBJ1-2; 8 positions agree with TRBD1. V lost 2 bases to trimming and J lost 7 bases; unmatched junction nucleotides: 6. The V gene's germline CDR1 is LGHNA and CDR2 YSLEER. The CDR3 covers 14 residues. The CDR3 sequence: CASSQTGGTGGYTF. The CDR3, as DNA: TGCGCCAGCAGCCAAACAGGGGGGACGGGTGGCTACACCTTC.

In this sample, this clone turned up a few times. V gene TRBV7-9 combines with J gene TRBJ2-2, with 7 bases identical to TRBD2. The CDR3 extends over 13 amino acids. V shed 5 bases, J shed 6 bases, and the junction held 3 bases outside the gene matches. Per germline, CDR1 SEHNR and CDR2 FQNEAQ (reference sequence). In DNA, the CDR3 is TGTGCCAGCAGCATCGGGAGGTCCGGGGAGCTGTTTTTT. This encodes CASSIGRSGELFF.

The V and J genes are TRBV4-1 and TRBJ1-3; tentatively, D is TRBD1 (6 bases). V was trimmed by 4 bases and J by 0 bases, leaving 13 bases between them. Germline loops: CDR1 MGHRA, CDR2 YSYEKL. The CDR3 totals 16 residues. The CDR3 sequence is CASSLAPGASGNTIYF. The CDR3 nucleotides read TGCGCCAGCAGCCTGGCCCCAGGGGCCTCTGGAAACACCATATATTTT.

This clone was counted a few times. The chain uses TRBV2 and TRBJ2-1; 8 nucleotides match TRBD2. The CDR3 sequence is 15 residues long. Germline CDR1 SNHLY, CDR2 FYNNEI. The trim removed 6 bases at V and 8 bases at J, leaving 12 bases unmatched. CDR3 DNA: TGTGCCAGCAGCGGCGGGACTAGTGTTCGCGATGAGCAGTTCTTC. Its protein product is CASSGGTSVRDEQFF.

V is TRBV5-5 and J is TRBJ2-7; possible D gene TRBD1, 5 bases. Germline CDR1 is SGHKS and CDR2 is YYEKEE (reference sequence). The CDR3 spans 14 residues. V was trimmed by 4 bases and J by 0 bases, leaving 11 bases between them. CDR3 sequence reads: CASSKGVSSYEQYF. In DNA form, the CDR3 reads TGTGCCAGCAGCAAAGGGGTTAGCTCCTACGAGCAGTACTTC.

This clone turned up a few times. J is TRBJ2-7 and V is TRBV16, with D possibly TRBD1 on 6 matching bases. CDR3 size: 18 residues. Germline assignment: CDR1 KGHSY and CDR2 FQNENV. Trimming removed 1 base at V and 6 bases at J, with 25 bases between. In nucleotides, the CDR3 is TGTGCCAGCAGCCAATTCAGGGGAAGTGGTATCACTATAGGCGAGCAGTACTTC. Amino acids: CASSQFRGSGITIGEQYF. The full variable domain, with the rest looked up from reference TRBV16 and TRBJ2-7, is GEEVAQTPKHLVRGEGQKAKLYCAPIKGHSYVFWYQQVLKNEFKFLISFQNENVFDETGMPKERFSAKCLPNSPCSLEIQATKLEDSAVYFCASSQFRGSGITIGEQYFGPGTRLTVT.

The V and J genes are TRBV29-1 and TRBJ2-5; 7 bases are shared with TRBD1. V trimming: 6 bases; J trimming: 4 bases; junction bases outside the gene matches: 5. CDR3 length: 12 residues. Germline assignment: CDR1 SQVTM and CDR2 ANQGSEA. The CDR3 DNA reads as TGCAGCGTAGCTGGGGACAGAGAGACCCAGTACTTC. Its protein is CSVAGDRETQYF.

The chain links TRBV30 to TRBJ1-5, with no clear D. CDR3 length: 13 residues. Trimming removed 0 bases at V and 3 bases at J, with 6 bases between. The germline gives CDR1 GTSNPN, CDR2 SVGIG (reference sequence). For the CDR3, the DNA is TGTGCCTGGAGTGTCGACACCAATCAGCCCCAGCATTTT. Residues: CAWSVDTNQPQHF.

The chain couples TRBV14 to TRBJ1-2, with D unclear. CDR1 and CDR2 from the germline V gene are SGHDN and FVKESK. V was shortened by 1 base and J by 8 bases, with 11 bases between the two germline ends. The CDR3 covers 13 residues. CDR3 amino acids: CASSQAGKSGYTF. CDR3 coding DNA: TGTGCCAGCAGCCAAGCGGGGAAGAGCGGCTACACCTTC.

The CDR3 here is CASSLGQLTLNTEAFF. In DNA, the CDR3 is TGTGCCAGCAGCTTGGGGCAACTAACACTGAACACTGAAGCTTTCTTT. The rearrangement joins TRBV5-4 to TRBJ1-1; D unresolved. The CDR3 sequence is 16 residues long. Germline V gene sequence: CDR1 SGHNT, CDR2 YYREEE (reference sequence). Trimming removed 0 bases at V and 0 bases at J, with 12 bases between.

This clone was observed a few times. This sequence joins TRBV7-9 and TRBJ2-5; TRBD1 agrees at 8 bases. CDR3 length: 15 residues. Germline values: CDR1 SEHNR, CDR2 FQNEAQ (reference sequence). Unmatched junction bases numbered 7, after V lost 5 bases and J lost 2 bases. Here the CDR3 reads CASSIIGTGQETQYF. The CDR3 region has the DNA TGTGCCAGCAGCATAATTGGGACAGGACAAGAGACCCAGTACTTC.

The rearrangement uses TRBV4-3 and TRBJ2-3; 10 bases line up with TRBD2. V gave up 0 bases and J gave up 3 bases; unmatched junction bases: 0. CDR1 and CDR2 (germline): LGHNA, YSLEER. This CDR3 has 15 amino acids. CDR3 amino acids: CASSQETSGTDTQYF. The CDR3 region has the DNA TGCGCCAGCAGCCAAGAGACTAGCGGGACAGATACGCAGTATTTT.